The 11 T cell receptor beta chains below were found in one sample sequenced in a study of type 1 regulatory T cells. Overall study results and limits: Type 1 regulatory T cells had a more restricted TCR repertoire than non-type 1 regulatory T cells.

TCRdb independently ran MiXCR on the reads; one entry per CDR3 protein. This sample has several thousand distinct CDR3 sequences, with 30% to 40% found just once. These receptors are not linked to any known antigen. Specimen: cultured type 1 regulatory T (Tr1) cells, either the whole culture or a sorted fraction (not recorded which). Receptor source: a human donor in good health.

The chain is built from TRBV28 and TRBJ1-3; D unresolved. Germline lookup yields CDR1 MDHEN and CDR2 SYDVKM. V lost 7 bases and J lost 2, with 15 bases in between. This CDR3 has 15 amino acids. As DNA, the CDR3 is TGTGCCAGCAATGAACCCACCTCGGCTGGAAACACCATATATTTT. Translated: CASNEPTSAGNTIYF.

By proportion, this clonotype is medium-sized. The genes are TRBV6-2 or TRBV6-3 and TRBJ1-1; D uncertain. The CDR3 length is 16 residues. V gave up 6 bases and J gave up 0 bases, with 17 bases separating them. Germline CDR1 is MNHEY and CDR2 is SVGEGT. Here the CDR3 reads CASSTPLERMNTEAFF. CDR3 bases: TGTGCCAGCAGCACCCCCTTGGAAAGAATGAACACTGAAGCTTTCTTT.

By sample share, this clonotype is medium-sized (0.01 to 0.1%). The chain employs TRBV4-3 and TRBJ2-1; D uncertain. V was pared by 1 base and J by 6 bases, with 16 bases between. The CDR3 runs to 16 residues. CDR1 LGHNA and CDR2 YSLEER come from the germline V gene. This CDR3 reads CASSQGSSGMRNEQFF. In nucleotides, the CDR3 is TGCGCCAGCAGCCAAGGATCTTCTGGGATGCGCAATGAGCAGTTCTTC.

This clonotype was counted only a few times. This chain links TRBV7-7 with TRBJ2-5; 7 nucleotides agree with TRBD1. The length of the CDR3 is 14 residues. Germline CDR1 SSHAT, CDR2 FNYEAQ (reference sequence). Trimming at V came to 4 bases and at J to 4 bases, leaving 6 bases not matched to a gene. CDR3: CASSSGTVRETQYF. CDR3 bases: TGTGCCAGCAGCTCCGGGACAGTACGAGAGACCCAGTACTTC.

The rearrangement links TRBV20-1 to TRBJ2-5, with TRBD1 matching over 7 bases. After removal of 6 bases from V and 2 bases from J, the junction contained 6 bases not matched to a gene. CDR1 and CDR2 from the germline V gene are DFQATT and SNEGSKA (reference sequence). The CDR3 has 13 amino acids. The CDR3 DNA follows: TGCAGTGCGAGATTGACAGGGCAAGAGACCCAGTACTTC. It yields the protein CSARLTGQETQYF.

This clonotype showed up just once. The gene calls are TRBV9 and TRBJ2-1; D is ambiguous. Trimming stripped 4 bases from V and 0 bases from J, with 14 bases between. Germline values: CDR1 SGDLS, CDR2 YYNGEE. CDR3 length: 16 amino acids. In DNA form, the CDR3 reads TGTGCCAGCAGCCCAATGGTGTTTAGCTCCTACAATGAGCAGTTCTTC. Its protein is CASSPMVFSSYNEQFF. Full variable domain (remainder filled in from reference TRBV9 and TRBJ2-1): DSGVTQTPKHLITATGQRVTLRCSPRSGDLSVYWYQQSLDQGLQFLIQYYNGEERAKGNILERFSAQQFPDLHSELNLSSLELGDSALYFCASSPMVFSSYNEQFFGPGTRLTVL.

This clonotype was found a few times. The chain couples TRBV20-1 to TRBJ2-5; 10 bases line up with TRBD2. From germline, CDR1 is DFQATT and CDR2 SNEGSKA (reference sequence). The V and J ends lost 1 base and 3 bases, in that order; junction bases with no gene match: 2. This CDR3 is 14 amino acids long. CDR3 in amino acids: CSARASGGKETQYF. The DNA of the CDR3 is TGCAGTGCTAGAGCTAGCGGGGGAAAAGAGACCCAGTACTTC.

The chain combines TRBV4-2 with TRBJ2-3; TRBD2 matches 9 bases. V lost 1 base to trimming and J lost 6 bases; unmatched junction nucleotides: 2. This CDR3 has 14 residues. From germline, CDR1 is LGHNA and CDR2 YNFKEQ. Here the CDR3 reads CASSQVSGRDTQYF. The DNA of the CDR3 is TGTGCCAGCAGCCAAGTAAGCGGGAGGGATACGCAGTATTTT.

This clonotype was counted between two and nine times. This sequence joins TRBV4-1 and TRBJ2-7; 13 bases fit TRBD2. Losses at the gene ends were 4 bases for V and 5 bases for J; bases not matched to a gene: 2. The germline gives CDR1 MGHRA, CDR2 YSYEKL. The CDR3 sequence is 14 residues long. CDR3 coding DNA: TGCGCCAGCAGCCTAGGACTAGCGGGGGACGAGCAGTACTTC. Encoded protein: CASSLGLAGDEQYF.

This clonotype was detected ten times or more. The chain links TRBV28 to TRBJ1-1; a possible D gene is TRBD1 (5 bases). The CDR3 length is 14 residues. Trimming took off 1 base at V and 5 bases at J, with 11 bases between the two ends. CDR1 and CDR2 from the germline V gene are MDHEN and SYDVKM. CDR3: CASSLYGGRTEAFF. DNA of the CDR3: TGTGCCAGCAGTTTATATGGGGGTAGGACTGAAGCTTTCTTT.

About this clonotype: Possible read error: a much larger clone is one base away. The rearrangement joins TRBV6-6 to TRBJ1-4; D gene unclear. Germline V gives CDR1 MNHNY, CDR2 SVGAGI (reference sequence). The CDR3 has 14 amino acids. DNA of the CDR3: TGTGCCAGCAGTTTCCCGGCAACTAATGAAAAACCGTTTTTT. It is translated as CASSFPATNEKPFF.